Listed here are 13 T cell receptor beta chains from one sample, sequenced in a study of OX40 agonist ivuxolimab in advanced cancers. Data came from immunoSEQ multiplex PCR; TCRdb stores just in-frame clones and leaves some out. The sample lists 69,000 or so clones; 85% to 90% were seen once. The source was CD4+ or CD8+ T cells sorted from blood, collected in a trial of the OX40 agonist ivuxolimab. All receptors derive from an adult with an advanced solid tumor such as melanoma, head and neck, liver or kidney cancer.

The chain joins TRBV7-2 to TRBJ2-7; no reliable D call. V was cut by 5 bases and J by 3 bases, with 14 bases left in between. This CDR3 is built from 14 residues. Germline V CDR1 and CDR2: SGHTA, FQGNSA. The CDR3, as DNA: TGTGCCAGCAGCCCAAGGCGAGATATCTACGAGCAGTACTTC. Translation: CASSPRRDIYEQYF.

The chain links TRBV5-4 to TRBJ2-3; the D is unclear. The V end lost 4 bases, the J end lost 3 bases, and 9 bases lay between the germline ends. Germline V lookup: CDR1 SGHNT, CDR2 YYREEE (reference sequence). The CDR3 totals 13 residues. As DNA, the CDR3 is TGTGCCAGCAGCCCCCCCAGAACAGATACGCAGTATTTT. Its translation is CASSPPRTDTQYF.

The chain links TRBV7-2 to TRBJ2-1, with D perhaps matching TRBD2 (7 bases). This CDR3 is 16 amino acids long. V was trimmed by 0 bases and J by 1 base, leaving 10 bases between them. Per the germline V gene, CDR1 is SGHTA and CDR2 is FQGNSA. For the CDR3, the DNA is TGTGCCAGCAGCTTAGCGGGGGGGCCATCCTACAATGAGCAGTTCTTC. It translates to CASSLAGGPSYNEQFF.

This chain links TRBV7-3 with TRBJ2-1, with D tentatively TRBD1 or TRBD2 (5 bases each). V was pared by 6 bases and J by 12 bases, with 15 bases between. The CDR3 sequence is 12 residues long. Germline lookup yields CDR1 SGHTA and CDR2 FQGTGA. DNA of the CDR3: TGTGCCAGCAGTACTGACACGGGACGGCAGTTCTTC. Translated, it gives CASSTDTGRQFF.

V is TRBV6-5 and J is TRBJ1-3; tentative D call: TRBD1 (6 bases). Germline V lookup: CDR1 MNHEY, CDR2 SVGAGI. V was cut by 6 bases and J by 3 bases, with 12 bases left in between. This CDR3 comprises 14 residues. The CDR3 DNA follows: TGTGCCAGCAGCTCGAGGGGGTTTGGAAACACCATATATTTT. Its protein is CASSSRGFGNTIYF.

With regard to this clone: Other nucleotide sequences from this sample produce the same CDR3. The rearrangement links TRBV18 to TRBJ1-2, with a weak D call TRBD1 (6 bases). Trimming cost V 3 bases and J 2 bases, with 10 bases left between them. Germline values: CDR1 KGHSH, CDR2 LQKENI. The CDR3 runs to 14 residues. CDR3 in DNA: TGTGCCAGCTCACCGGGCAGGGGAAACTATGGCTACACCTTC. Its protein is CASSPGRGNYGYTF. Filled out from reference TRBV18 and TRBJ1-2, the complete variable domain reads NAGVMQNPRHLVRRRGQEARLRCSPMKGHSHVYWYRQLPEEGLKFMVYLQKENIIDESGMPKERFSAEFPKEGPSILRIQQVVRGDSAAYFCASSPGRGNYGYTFGSGTRLTVV.

The chain couples TRBV27 to TRBJ2-5, with a possible D match to TRBD1 (6 bases). The closer fit of TRBJ2-7 to the DNA end suggests the J call may be wrong. This CDR3 has 15 amino acids. Per the germline V gene, CDR1 is MNHEY and CDR2 is SMNVEV (reference sequence). The CDR3 coding sequence is TGTGCCAGCAGTACCACAGGGAACCCCTTCTACGAGCAGTACTTC. It codes for CASSTTGNPFYEQYF.

The V gene is TRBV5-1, the J gene TRBJ2-2, with D unresolved. This CDR3 region has 14 residues. Germline assignment: CDR1 SGHRS and CDR2 YFSETQ. V was cut by 0 bases and J by 1 base, with 4 bases left in between. CDR3: CASSLGQNTGELFF. DNA of the CDR3: TGCGCCAGCAGCTTGGGACAGAACACCGGGGAGCTGTTTTTT.

This clone showed up just a few times. The chain recombines TRBV28 with TRBJ1-6, with D tentatively TRBD1 (5 bases). Germline CDR1 reads MDHEN; CDR2 reads SYDVKM. CDR3 length equals 13 residues. Deletions cut 7 bases from V and 7 bases from J, with 11 bases between. In nucleotides, the CDR3 is TGTGCCAGCAAGGGACTACCGAATTCACCCCTCCACTTT. Its translation: CASKGLPNSPLHF. Using reference TRBV28 and TRBJ1-6 for the parts outside the CDR3, the full variable domain is DVKVTQSSRYLVKRTGEKVFLECVQDMDHENMFWYRQDPGLGLRLIYFSYDVKMKEKGDIPEGYSVSREKKERFSLILESASTNQTSMYLCASKGLPNSPLHFGNGTRLTVT.

V usage is TRBV5-1 and J usage is TRBJ2-5; 12 nucleotides line up with TRBD1. CDR1 and CDR2 from the germline V gene are SGHRS and YFSETQ. The CDR3 is made up of 15 amino acids. V lost 3 bases to trimming and J lost 4 bases; unmatched junction nucleotides: 4. The CDR3 sequence is CASSYGTGGLETQYF. The CDR3 DNA reads as TGCGCCAGCAGCTACGGGACAGGGGGCTTAGAGACCCAGTACTTC.

The chain couples TRBV4-1 to TRBJ1-4; D uncertain. Germline V gives CDR1 MGHRA, CDR2 YSYEKL. The CDR3 extends over 15 amino acids. V dropped 0 bases and J dropped 0 bases, with 5 bases sitting between them. The chain's CDR3 is CASSQEVTTNEKLFF. CDR3 nucleotides: TGCGCCAGCAGCCAAGAAGTAACAACTAATGAAAAACTGTTTTTT.

This chain connects TRBV2 to TRBJ1-1; the D gene is possibly TRBD1 (6 bases). Germline CDR1 SNHLY, CDR2 FYNNEI. The V and J ends lost 6 bases and 7 bases respectively, with 15 bases between them. The length of the CDR3 is 13 residues. CDR3 in DNA: TGTGCCAGCAGGTTACAGGGTTTAGGTGAAGCTTTCTTT. It yields the protein CASRLQGLGEAFF.

As for this clone: Within the sample, other DNA sequences also encode this same CDR3. The chain recombines TRBV9 with TRBJ2-5; 7 bases line up with TRBD1. The J segment lost 1 base and the V segment lost 2 bases, leaving 5 bases of the junction unmatched. The CDR3 loop spans 15 amino acids. Germline lookup yields CDR1 SGDLS and CDR2 YYNGEE. Here the CDR3 reads CASSVLGTVQETQYF. CDR3 coding DNA: TGTGCCAGCAGCGTGCTTGGGACAGTCCAAGAGACCCAGTACTTC.